This T cell receptor beta chain was identified during a study of control samples from healthy donors and cancer patients. Generated by immunoSEQ multiplex PCR, the TCRdb table keeps only in-frame clones and is missing some. The sample has 90,000 to 100,000 clones, roughly four fifths seen once. In germline, CDR1 is MNHNS, CDR2 SASEGT. The junction had 4 bases not matched to a gene; V was cut back by 3 bases and J by 4 bases. This CDR3 has 14 residues. The sample comprised blood. The gene calls are TRBV6-1 and TRBJ1-1; TRBD1 aligns across 8 bases. The clonotype originates from a man between 60 and 75 years old in good health. The CDR3 DNA follows: TGTGCCAGCAGTGATCAGGGGGCCAGCACTGAAGCTTTCTTT. This codes for CASSDQGASTEAFF.